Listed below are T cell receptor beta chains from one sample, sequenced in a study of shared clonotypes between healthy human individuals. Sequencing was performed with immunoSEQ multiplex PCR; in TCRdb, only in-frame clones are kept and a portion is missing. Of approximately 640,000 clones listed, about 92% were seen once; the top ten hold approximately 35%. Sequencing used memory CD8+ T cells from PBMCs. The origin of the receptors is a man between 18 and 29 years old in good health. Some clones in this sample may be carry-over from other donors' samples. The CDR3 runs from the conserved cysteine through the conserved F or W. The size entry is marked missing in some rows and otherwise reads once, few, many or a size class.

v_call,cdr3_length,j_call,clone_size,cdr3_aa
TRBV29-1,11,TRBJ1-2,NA,CSVVSYYGYTF
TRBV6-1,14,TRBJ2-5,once,CASSTRGAQETQYF
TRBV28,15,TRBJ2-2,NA,CASSHLTSEGGELFF
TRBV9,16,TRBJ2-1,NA,CASSVSGLAGLNEQFF
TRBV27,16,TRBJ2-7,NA,CASSPRDYPRPYEQYF
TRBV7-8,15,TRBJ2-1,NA,CASSLVGGHSNEQFF
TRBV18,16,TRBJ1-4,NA,CASSPDRGLGNEKLFF
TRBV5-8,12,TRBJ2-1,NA,CASSFSAGEQFF
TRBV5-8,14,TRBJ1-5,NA,CASSLWTEVQPQHF
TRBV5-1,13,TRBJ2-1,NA,CASMDILYNEQFF
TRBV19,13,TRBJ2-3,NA,CATGTILSDTQYF
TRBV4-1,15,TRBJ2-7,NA,CASSQRTSFSDEQYF
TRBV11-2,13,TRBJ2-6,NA,CAGRHSGANVLTF
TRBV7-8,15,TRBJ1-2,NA,CASSYGEAPSYGYTF
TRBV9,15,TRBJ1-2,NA,CASSARWSSEYGYTF
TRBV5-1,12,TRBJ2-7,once,CASSRGGYEQYF
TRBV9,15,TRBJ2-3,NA,CASSVSATGTDTQYF
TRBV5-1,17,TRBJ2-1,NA,CASSLARREGGTNEQFF
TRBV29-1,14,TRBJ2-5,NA,CSVEEPGDQETQYF
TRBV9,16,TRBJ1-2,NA,CASSVDDEGAGKGYTF